This TCR beta chain was sequenced for a study of blood T cell repertoires in COVID-19. Whole-study context: Acute and convalescent COVID-19 specimens originated in the United States, Italy and Spain.

During active infection, Seattle patients enrolled and were then monitored through disease. Source study methods: Reference gene primer amplification in the assay estimated nucleated cell counts. Clones were read by immunoSEQ multiplex PCR, and TCRdb kept only the in-frame ones, dropping some. Clone size and the V and J calls come from that table; the DNA yielded D and trimming. Among 270,000 or so clones, 80% to 90% were seen once, and the ten largest hold about 12%. Trimming shortened V by 5 bases and J by 2 bases, and 11 bases separated the two germline ends. This CDR3 contains 14 residues. The germline V gene encodes CDR1 LNHDA and CDR2 SQIVND (reference sequence).

The source material was peripheral blood. The clonotype originates from a woman aged 25-40 years with COVID-19, enrolled during active disease. The chain combines TRBV19 with TRBJ2-3; D remains ambiguous. DNA for the CDR3: TGTGCCAGTAGTCCCTGGCCCGACACAGATACGCAGTATTTT. Amino acid sequence: CASSPWPDTDTQYF.